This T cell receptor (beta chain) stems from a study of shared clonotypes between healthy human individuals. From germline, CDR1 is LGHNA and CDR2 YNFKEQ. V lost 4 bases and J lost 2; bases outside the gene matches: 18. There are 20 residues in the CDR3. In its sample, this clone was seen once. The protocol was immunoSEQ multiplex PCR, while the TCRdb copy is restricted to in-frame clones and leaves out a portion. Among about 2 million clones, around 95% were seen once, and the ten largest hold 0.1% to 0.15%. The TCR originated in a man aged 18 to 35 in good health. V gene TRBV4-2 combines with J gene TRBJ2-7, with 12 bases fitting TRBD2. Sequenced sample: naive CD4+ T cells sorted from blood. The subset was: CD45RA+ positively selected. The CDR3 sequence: CASSPRTGLAGSEGAYEQYF. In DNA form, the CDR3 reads TGTGCCAGCAGCCCTCGGACAGGACTAGCGGGGAGTGAGGGAGCCTACGAGCAGTACTTC.